This T cell receptor (beta chain) was identified in a study of cytomegalovirus exposure and HLA in healthy donors. Study findings and constraints: For most TCR beta V segments, an earlier analysis put the productive rate at about 90% or about 30% of the time. Links to common viral pathogens appeared, in a later analysis, for several of the most significant clusters. The presence/absence work took it that sequencing depth was about the same across donors. Among immune exposure information, only CMV serostatus was available.

PCR primers comprised 60 Vbeta and 13 Jbeta primers. Assay used: immunoSEQ multiplex PCR; TCRdb lists only in-frame clones, some missing. The sample includes 150,000 to 200,000 clones, around 80% of them seen just once. For this clone: The antigen remains undetermined.

Germline assignment: CDR1 SGDLS and CDR2 YYNGEE. V lost 3 bases to trimming and J lost 4 bases; unmatched junction nucleotides: 15. The CDR3 is 18 residues long. The TCR sequence derives from a woman in her 50s in good health and CMV-seronegative. Sequencing input: PBMCs. J is TRBJ2-3 and V is TRBV9; 9 nucleotides agree with TRBD2. This CDR3 is CASSARESSGSKPDTQYF. The CDR3 nucleotides read TGTGCCAGCAGCGCCCGGGAGAGTAGCGGGAGCAAACCAGATACGCAGTATTTT. Drawing the rest from reference TRBV9 and TRBJ2-3, the complete variable domain is DSGVTQTPKHLITATGQRVTLRCSPRSGDLSVYWYQQSLDQGLQFLIQYYNGEERAKGNILERFSAQQFPDLHSELNLSSLELGDSALYFCASSARESSGSKPDTQYFGPGTRLTVL.